This T cell receptor beta chain was recovered during a study of cytomegalovirus exposure and HLA in healthy donors. PCR employed 60 Vbeta and 13 Jbeta primers. Profiling relied on immunoSEQ multiplex PCR, and the TCRdb table lists in-frame clones only, not all of them. The sample comprises 150,000 to 200,000 clones, roughly 83% of which are singletons, and about 0.24% rests with the top ten. Only a few counts were recorded for this clone. Its antigen is still unknown. General study findings and limits: Previous analysis showed most TCR beta V segments were productive about 87% or about 30% of the time.

V shed 0 bases, J shed 3 bases, and the junction held 3 bases outside the gene matches. Germline V gene data show CDR1 as SGDLS and CDR2 as YYNGEE. The CDR3 consists of 15 residues. This chain links TRBV9 with TRBJ2-3, with 8 positions matching TRBD2. This receptor was identified in a boy younger than 18 in good health and CMV-seronegative. Sequences were obtained from PBMCs. The CDR3 sequence is CASSVGTSITDTQYF. CDR3 in DNA: TGTGCCAGCAGCGTAGGGACTAGCATTACAGATACGCAGTATTTT.